This TCR beta chain was captured by sequencing in a study of T cell responses to AZD1222 COVID-19 vaccine. Profiling relied on immunoSEQ multiplex PCR, and the TCRdb table lists in-frame clones only, not all of them. The sample lists 90,000 to 150,000 clones; 70% to 90% were seen once. Germline CDR1 reads LGHNA; CDR2 reads YNFKEQ. The CDR3 consists of 16 residues. Unmatched junction bases numbered 7, after V lost 0 bases and J lost 8 bases. Doses given second, at about 4 or about 12 weeks, were pooled. The sequence came from an adult who received the AZD1222 COVID-19 vaccine. This specimen consisted of peripheral blood, obtained 28 days after the second AZD1222 dose. This sequence joins TRBV4-2 and TRBJ2-1; 10 nucleotides line up with TRBD2. The CDR3 DNA follows: TGTGCCAGCAGCCAAGATCCAGCGGGGGGGCCGGATGAGCAGTTCTTC. It codes for CASSQDPAGGPDEQFF.